This T cell receptor (beta chain) was captured by sequencing in a study of Graves' ophthalmopathy and Graves' hyperthyroidism. Points from the study as a whole: Most thyroid clonotypes expanded beyond 0.001 frequency were also found in blood.

As regards this clonotype: Its antigen is still unknown.

The TCR beta CDR3 regions underwent amplification from RNA transcripts. The workflow started with a first-round RT-PCR run with HTBI primers and then moved on to a second-round multiplex PCR. MiXCR was run by TCRdb on the multiplex PCR reads, yielding one entry per CDR3 protein. The sample records about 700,000 distinct CDR3 sequences, under 50% being singletons. Other autoimmune diseases, uncontrolled infections, pregnancy or lactation led to the exclusion of patients. Each diagnosis was determined on the basis of clinical symptoms, serum thyroxine, TRAb, thyroid ultrasound and orbital computed tomography. Out of 9.5 to 10 ml of fresh peripheral blood, PBMCs were obtained. The CDR3 is 13 amino acids. V lost 7 bases and J 10 bases, leaving 16 bases between the germline ends. CDR1 is KGHDR, CDR2 SFDVKD, per germline.

The rearrangement joins TRBV24-1 to TRBJ2-1; no firm D call. The source of this sequence is an adult man with Graves' ophthalmopathy. Sequencing was carried out using peripheral blood. DNA for the CDR3: TGTGCCACCAGGGGTGAGATTTCCAGCGAGCAGTTCTTC. Encoded protein: CATRGEISSEQFF.